A selection of T cell receptor beta chains follows, all from one sample in a study of T-cell reconstitution after alpha-beta-depleted transplantation in children. Each CDR3 protein is one row after TCRdb ran MiXCR on the PCR reads. Of some 520,000 distinct CDR3 sequences in the sample, about 31% were seen once. The sequences come from PBMCs from the stem cell graft donor, collected from the stem cell graft. The receptors stem from a human donor who donated a stem cell graft to a child with aplastic anemia. Both conserved end residues are part of each CDR3. Each record gives: V gene, clone size, J gene, D gene, CDR3 DNA, CDR3 protein. A D gene is named only where the DNA matches it firmly. Clone size is shown for a subset of rows, as once, few, many or a class of expanded clone.

v_call: TRBV15
clone_size: NA
j_call: TRBJ1-1
d_call: NA
cdr3_nt: TGTGCCACCAGCAGAGACAGGGATTACACTGAAGCTTTCTTT
cdr3_aa: CATSRDRDYTEAFF

v_call: TRBV29-1
clone_size: few
j_call: TRBJ1-1
d_call: NA
cdr3_nt: TGCAGCGTTGAAGAGGCAGGGGAAGGCGACACTGAAGCTTTCTTT
cdr3_aa: CSVEEAGEGDTEAFF

v_call: TRBV19
clone_size: NA
j_call: TRBJ2-1
d_call: NA
cdr3_nt: TGTGCCAGTAGTAGGGGCCACAATGAGCAGTTCTTC
cdr3_aa: CASSRGHNEQFF

v_call: TRBV6-2/TRBV6-3
clone_size: NA
j_call: TRBJ2-5
d_call: NA
cdr3_nt: TGTGCCAGCAGTCCCGAGGAGAAAGAGACCCAGTACTTC
cdr3_aa: CASSPEEKETQYF

v_call: TRBV20-1
clone_size: NA
j_call: TRBJ1-4
d_call: NA
cdr3_nt: TGCAGTGCTAGCCCCATGGCCCCACGGAAACTGTTTTTT
cdr3_aa: CSASPMAPRKLFF

v_call: TRBV7-2
clone_size: few
j_call: TRBJ1-1
d_call: NA
cdr3_nt: TGTGCCACCAGGGGGAACACTGAAGCTTTCTTT
cdr3_aa: CATRGNTEAFF

v_call: TRBV24-1
clone_size: NA
j_call: TRBJ2-1
d_call: NA
cdr3_nt: TGTGCCACCTCCAAAGCGGGCCATGAGCAGTTCTTC
cdr3_aa: CATSKAGHEQFF

v_call: TRBV19
clone_size: few
j_call: TRBJ2-1
d_call: NA
cdr3_nt: TGTGCCAGTAGTGGTCGGTCCGAAGGAAATGACAATGAGCAGTTCTTC
cdr3_aa: CASSGRSEGNDNEQFF

v_call: TRBV30
clone_size: NA
j_call: TRBJ2-2
d_call: NA
cdr3_nt: TGTGCCCGCGGTCCGAACACCGGGGAGCTGTTTTTT
cdr3_aa: CARGPNTGELFF

v_call: TRBV7-3
clone_size: NA
j_call: TRBJ2-6
d_call: NA
cdr3_nt: TGTGCCAGCAGCTTGGCGCAGGCCTCTGGGGCCAACGTCCTGACTTTC
cdr3_aa: CASSLAQASGANVLTF